Presented here are 9 T cell receptor beta chains from one specimen sequenced in a study of response to subunit inactivated influenza vaccine. TCRdb redid the calling of the RT-PCR reads with MiXCR, one entry per CDR3 protein. The sample has some 300,000 distinct CDR3 sequences, 20% to 25% seen once. The source was PBMCs from blood, collected approximately 22 months after vaccination. The source is a man between 50 and 69 years old who received an inactivated influenza vaccine.

The CDR3 here is CSVEDHGLEQFF. In DNA form, the CDR3 reads TGCAGCGTTGAAGATCATGGGCTTGAGCAGTTCTTC. The chain is built from TRBV29-1 and TRBJ2-1; D gene uncertain. The CDR3 extends over 12 amino acids. Germline assignment: CDR1 SQVTM and CDR2 ANQGSEA. Trimming removed 0 bases from V and 9 bases from J, with 9 bases in between.

The chain is built from TRBV5-1 and TRBJ2-3; D possibly corresponds to TRBD1 (6 bases). Germline CDR1 reads SGHRS; CDR2 reads YFSETQ. Trimming took 4 bases from V and 6 from J, leaving 21 bases between them. The CDR3 covers 16 residues. The CDR3 DNA reads TGCGCCAGCAGCGCTGGACAGCGAGCTGGTGGGGATACGCAGTATTTT. Protein sequence: CASSAGQRAGGDTQYF. Full variable domain (rest looked up from reference TRBV5-1 and TRBJ2-3): KAGVTQTPRYLIKTRGQQVTLSCSPISGHRSVSWYQQTPGQGLQFLFEYFSETQRNKGNFPGRFSGRQFSNSRSEMNVSTLELGDSALYLCASSAGQRAGGDTQYFGPGTRLTVL.

The chain is built from TRBV15 and TRBJ2-7, with no clear D. The CDR3 loop spans 12 amino acids. V was cut by 0 bases and J by 6 bases, with 6 bases left in between. CDR1 is LNHNV and CDR2 is YYDKDF in the germline V gene (reference sequence). The CDR3 nucleotides are TGTGCCACCAGCAGAGATTTGTCCGAGCAGTACTTC. Residues: CATSRDLSEQYF.

This clonotype was detected a few times. The chain carries TRBV20-1 and TRBJ1-2; 7 positions match TRBD1. Germline V gene lookup returns CDR1 DFQATT and CDR2 SNEGSKA (reference sequence). CDR3 length: 11 amino acids. With V trimmed by 6 bases and J by 6 bases, 4 bases remained unmatched. In DNA, the CDR3 is TGCAGTGCCGGCGACAGGGATGGCTACACCTTC. The encoded protein is CSAGDRDGYTF.

This chain connects TRBV7-8 to TRBJ2-3; weak D call: TRBD1 (6 bases). CDR1 SGHVS and CDR2 FQNEAQ come from the germline V gene. V gave up 5 bases and J gave up 1 base, with 13 bases separating them. The CDR3 is made up of 15 amino acids. The DNA of the CDR3 is TGTGCCAGCAGCCGAGGACAGATCGGCACAGATACGCAGTATTTT. It specifies CASSRGQIGTDTQYF.

Of note for this clonotype: One junction end disagrees with the germline gene, perhaps due to a read error. The chain is built from TRBV11-2 and TRBJ1-4; maybe TRBD1 (6 bases). This CDR3 spans 16 amino acids. CDR1 and CDR2 (germline): SGHAT, FQNNGV. The chain's CDR3 is CASSRPSEDSNEELFF. As DNA, the CDR3 is TGTGCCAGCAGCCGACCCTCCGAGGACAGTAATGAAGAACTGTTTTTT.

This chain joins TRBV12-3 or TRBV12-4 and TRBJ1-1; D is perhaps TRBD1 (5 bases). The CDR3 is 14 residues long. Trimming removed 6 bases at V and 5 bases at J, with 16 bases between. The CDR3 reads CASRKGVVRTEAFF. DNA for the CDR3: TGTGCCAGCAGGAAAGGGGTGGTACGGACTGAAGCTTTCTTT.

This clonotype was counted between two and nine times. The chain uses TRBV19 and TRBJ1-1; D gene ambiguous. V was clipped by 7 bases and J by 7 bases, with 16 bases between them. The V gene's germline CDR1 is LNHDA and CDR2 SQIVND (reference sequence). The CDR3 length is 13 residues. The CDR3 region is CASISTPAIEAFF. The CDR3 nucleotides read TGTGCCAGTATCTCCACTCCCGCGATTGAAGCTTTCTTT.

This clonotype was picked up a small number of times. J is TRBJ2-1 and V is TRBV5-1; D is unresolved. There are 13 residues in the CDR3. Trimming shortened V by 1 base and J by 8 bases, and 10 bases separated the two germline ends. Germline values: CDR1 SGHRS, CDR2 YFSETQ. CDR3 protein: CASSLLGIDEQFF. The CDR3 DNA follows: TGCGCCAGCAGCTTGTTAGGTATCGATGAGCAGTTCTTC.